One and the same sample provided the 6 T cell receptor beta chains below, sequenced in a study of cytomegalovirus exposure and HLA in healthy donors. This PCR relied on a set of 60 Vbeta primers and 13 Jbeta primers. The repertoire was sequenced with immunoSEQ multiplex PCR; TCRdb's copy has only in-frame clones and lacks some. The sample holds 160,000 or so clones, 80% to 90% seen once. The sample comprised PBMCs. Receptor source: a man aged 18 to 29 in good health and CMV-seronegative.

The V call is TRBV28, the J call TRBJ1-1; D is unclear. CDR3 length equals 13 residues. The V and J ends lost 4 bases and 2 bases respectively, with 8 bases between them. Germline CDR1 reads MDHEN; CDR2 reads SYDVKM. CDR3 in DNA: TGTGCCAGCAGTTCCGGGATTAACACTGAAGCTTTCTTT. Amino acids: CASSSGINTEAFF.

The rearrangement links TRBV18 to TRBJ2-2; D is possibly TRBD1 (6 bases). CDR1 and CDR2 from the germline V gene are KGHSH and LQKENI. The CDR3 consists of 14 residues. The germline V and J ends were trimmed by 1 base and 6 bases, with 9 bases remaining between them. CDR3 loop: CASSPLGGPGELFF. CDR3 coding DNA: TGTGCCAGCTCACCACTTGGGGGCCCCGGGGAGCTGTTTTTT.

V usage is TRBV7-2 and J usage is TRBJ2-7, with D possibly TRBD2 on 6 matching bases. In germline, CDR1 is SGHTA, CDR2 FQGNSA. The CDR3 runs to 13 residues. Deletions cut 5 bases from V and 3 bases from J, with 11 bases between. This CDR3 reads CASSRDWVYEQYF. The CDR3 DNA follows: TGTGCCAGCAGCCGGGACTGGGTCTACGAGCAGTACTTC.

This clone was observed once. J is TRBJ1-1 and V is TRBV7-9; tentatively, D is TRBD1 (6 bases). Trimming stripped 5 bases from V and 0 bases from J, with 13 bases between. Germline CDR1 and CDR2: SEHNR and FQNEAQ (reference sequence). The CDR3 is 15 amino acids. The CDR3 reads CASSLQQGLNTEAFF. CDR3 in DNA: TGTGCCAGCAGCCTCCAACAGGGATTGAACACTGAAGCTTTCTTT.

The chain carries TRBV19 and TRBJ2-2; 11 bases fit TRBD2. Germline CDR1 LNHDA, CDR2 SQIVND (reference sequence). The CDR3 contains 16 residues. Trimming cost V 2 bases and J 4 bases; bases outside gene matches: 3. The CDR3 protein is CASSISLAGGTGELFF. For the CDR3, the DNA is TGTGCCAGTAGTATAAGTCTAGCGGGAGGCACCGGGGAGCTGTTTTTT.

This clone was seen a few times. The gene calls are TRBV5-1 and TRBJ2-2; D is perhaps TRBD1 (7 bases). Germline V gives CDR1 SGHRS, CDR2 YFSETQ. Trimming took off 5 bases at V and 4 bases at J, with 12 bases between the two ends. The CDR3 has 14 amino acids. The CDR3 DNA reads TGCGCCAGCAGAGGGCAGGGGGGCACCGGGGAGCTGTTTTTT. Its translation is CASRGQGGTGELFF.